The source of this TCR beta chain is a study of control samples from healthy donors and cancer patients. Germline CDR1 SGHRS, CDR2 YFSETQ. The CDR3 totals 17 residues. The V segment lost 3 bases and the J segment 10 bases; nucleotides outside the gene matches: 19. Here immunoSEQ multiplex PCR was the method, and the copy in TCRdb shows in-frame clones only, minus some. Here the sample spans approximately 70,000 clones, roughly 90% being singletons. The specimen sequenced was PBMCs. The chain is built from TRBV5-1 and TRBJ1-1; the match to TRBD1 covers 9 bases. The TCR comes from a man aged 60 to 75 with lung cancer. CDR3: CASSSQPDRGAGGGAFF. CDR3 coding DNA: TGCGCCAGCAGCTCCCAACCGGACAGGGGCGCTGGTGGGGGAGCTTTCTTT.